The rows below give T cell receptor beta chains drawn from one sample of a study of blood T cell repertoires in COVID-19. Assay used: immunoSEQ multiplex PCR; TCRdb lists only in-frame clones, some missing. Found here are around 120,000 clones, around nine tenths of them singletons; the top ten hold over 3.5%. Sequenced sample: peripheral blood. These receptors originate from a man aged 50 to 60 with active COVID-19. Both conserved end residues are trimmed from each CDR3. Each record gives: D gene, V gene, CDR3 length, clone size, J gene, CDR3 protein. A D gene is named only where the DNA matches it firmly. Part of the rows lack a size; the others show once, few, many or a class for expanded clones.

TRBD2	TRBV19	15	-	TRBJ2-1	ASSIKALAGGVNEQF
TRBD2	TRBV4-2	16	-	TRBJ2-1	ASSRRQGDGRENNEQF
-	TRBV7-8	11	-	TRBJ1-2	ASTARGALGYT
-	TRBV21-1	15	-	TRBJ2-5	ARATTQDSPGQETQY
TRBD1	TRBV7-3	15	once	TRBJ1-1	ASSSQSGTGGLTEAF
-	TRBV11-3	12	-	TRBJ2-2	ASSLGRTAGELF
TRBD1	TRBV6-5	14	-	TRBJ2-7	ASSYTGTGYSYEQY
-	TRBV6-5	13	-	TRBJ2-2	ASSYSRQGTGELF
TRBD2	TRBV10-1	13	-	TRBJ2-3	ASSRTSGSTDTQY
-	TRBV18	13	-	TRBJ2-6	ASSEQGPGANVLT
TRBD1	TRBV5-4	13	-	TRBJ1-2	ASSLRTGPNYGYT
TRBD2	TRBV7-2	14	-	TRBJ2-3	ASSSRLAGSTDTQY
TRBD1	TRBV5-4	13	-	TRBJ2-2	ASSFQDRDTGELF
-	TRBV18	12	-	TRBJ1-3	ASSPEFFGNTIY
TRBD1	TRBV19	13	-	TRBJ1-6	ASSSGTVHNSPLH
TRBD2	TRBV5-5	13	-	TRBJ2-3	ASSLVSGGADTQY